Sequencing of this T cell receptor (beta chain) was carried out in a study of PD-1 blockade in mismatch repair-deficient tumors. Assay used: immunoSEQ multiplex PCR; TCRdb lists only in-frame clones, some missing. This table has some 45,000 clones, more than 65% appearing once. Trimming removed 1 base at V and 8 bases at J, with 6 bases between. The CDR3 covers 12 residues. CDR1 is LNHDA, CDR2 SQIVND, per germline (reference sequence). This chain links TRBV19 with TRBJ2-1; D remains unclear. Specimen: PBMCs, collected before pembrolizumab treatment. The sequence was obtained from an adult with mismatch repair-deficient cancer. CDR3 sequence: CASSIAGYEQFF. Here the CDR3 DNA reads TGTGCCAGTAGTATAGCAGGTTATGAGCAGTTCTTC.